The 8 T cell receptor beta chains presented below share a single source sample, sequenced in a study of CD8+CD57+ T cells in acquired aplastic anemia. TCR beta VDJ and CDR3 profiling used genomic DNA as template. One entry per CDR3 protein results from TCRdb running MiXCR on the reads. The sample carries about 160,000 distinct CDR3 sequences, approximately 40% recorded once. The sequenced sample consisted of sorted CD4+, CD8+, or CD8+CD57+ T cells (not recorded which) from PBMCs. The receptors originated from a human donor in good health.

A single count supports this clonotype. The V gene is TRBV19, the J gene TRBJ1-2; D perhaps matches TRBD1 (5 bases). V was pared by 5 bases and J by 10 bases, with 14 bases between. CDR3 length: 12 amino acids. Germline values: CDR1 LNHDA, CDR2 SQIVND (reference sequence). CDR3 nucleotides: TGTGCCAGTAGTTGGCCGGGACCCCTCTACACCTTC. Translation gives CASSWPGPLYTF. Drawing the rest from reference TRBV19 and TRBJ1-2, the complete variable domain is DGGITQSPKYLFRKEGQNVTLSCEQNLNHDAMYWYRQDPGQGLRLIYYSQIVNDFQKGDIAEGYSVSREKKESFPLTVTSAQKNPTAFYLCASSWPGPLYTFGSGTRLTVV.

The table lists this clonotype with many counts. The chain recombines TRBV29-1 with TRBJ1-1; perhaps TRBD1 as D (5 bases). CDR1 SQVTM and CDR2 ANQGSEA come from the germline V gene. CDR3 length: 14 amino acids. The V end was cut by 4 bases, the J end by 5 bases, with 17 bases between. For the CDR3, the DNA is TGCAGCGTTGGCCTTTTCTCGGGGGGGACTGAAGCTTTCTTT. Protein sequence: CSVGLFSGGTEAFF.

The chain has TRBV4-2 and TRBJ2-1; 12 bases align to TRBD2. The CDR3 runs to 17 residues. J gave up 4 bases and V 2 bases, and 6 bases lay outside the gene matches. Looked up from germline, CDR1 is LGHNA and CDR2 is YNFKEQ. The chain's CDR3 is CASSQPMGTSGYNEQFF. CDR3 DNA: TGTGCCAGCAGCCAACCGATGGGGACTAGCGGGTACAATGAGCAGTTCTTC.

This clonotype was observed many times. The chain recombines TRBV20-1 with TRBJ2-3; perhaps TRBD2 as D (5 bases). Trimming cost V 2 bases and J 3 bases, with 9 bases left between them. Germline V gene lookup returns CDR1 DFQATT and CDR2 SNEGSKA (reference sequence). The CDR3 is 13 amino acids. CDR3 DNA: TGCAGTGCTAGATCCGGAGGTACAGATACGCAGTATTTT. Translation: CSARSGGTDTQYF.

The chain has TRBV10-2 and TRBJ1-1; D not resolved. This CDR3 has 13 amino acids. Trimming shortened V by 5 bases and J by 1 base, and 8 bases separated the two germline ends. Germline loops: CDR1 WSHSY, CDR2 SAAADI. CDR3 nucleotide sequence: TGCGCCAGCAGTTACAACGGGAACACTGAAGCTTTCTTT. Its translation: CASSYNGNTEAFF.

In its sample, this clonotype was seen a few times. This chain connects TRBV7-9 to TRBJ2-5, with 8 bases that match TRBD1. CDR3 size: 14 residues. J gave up 5 bases and V 4 bases, and 6 bases lay outside the gene matches. The germline CDR1 and CDR2 sequences are SEHNR and FQNEAQ (reference sequence). CDR3 in DNA: TGTGCCAGCAGCTCCGACAGGGGTAGGGAGACCCAGTACTTC. This encodes CASSSDRGRETQYF.

This clonotype has more than one count but fewer than ten. The chain has TRBV7-6 and TRBJ1-2; 8 bases map to TRBD1. The CDR3 runs 15 residues. Germline trimming cut 5 bases from V and 4 bases from J; bases unmatched to any gene: 9. The germline gives CDR1 SGHVS, CDR2 FNYEAQ. CDR3: CASSISGGASYGYTF. DNA of the CDR3: TGTGCCAGCAGCATTTCAGGGGGCGCAAGCTATGGCTACACCTTC.

The chain recombines TRBV29-1 with TRBJ2-7, with TRBD1 matching over 7 bases. Germline V gene lookup returns CDR1 SQVTM and CDR2 ANQGSEA. The CDR3 is 13 amino acids. V was pared by 1 base and J by 2 bases, with 2 bases of the junction left unmatched. The CDR3: CSVEGDRPYEQYF. The CDR3 nucleotides are TGCAGCGTTGAAGGGGACAGACCCTACGAGCAGTACTTC.